This entry lists 13 T cell receptor beta chains sequenced from one sample in a study of monozygotic twins with inflammatory bowel disease. Reanalyzing the 5' RACE reads, TCRdb keeps one entry per CDR3 protein, without DNA. In all, the sample yields about 450,000 distinct CDR3 sequences. The sequencing input was blood. All receptors derive from a human donor with ulcerative colitis or Crohn's disease, or a healthy co-twin of an affected twin (not recorded which).

The V call is TRBV30, the J call TRBJ1-5; the TCRdb D gene call, TRBD1, has no DNA to confirm it. Per germline, CDR1 GTSNPN and CDR2 SVGIG (reference sequence). This CDR3 is 13 amino acids long. The chain's CDR3 is CAWSTGQNQPQHF. The full variable domain, in which reference TRBV30 and TRBJ1-5 provide the parts outside the CDR3, is SQTIHQWPATLVQPVGSPLSLECTVEGTSNPNLYWYRQAAGRGLQLLFYSVGIGQISSEVPQNLSASRPQDRQFILSSKKLLLSDSGFYLCAWSTGQNQPQHFGDGTRLSIL.

The V gene is TRBV28, the J gene TRBJ1-5; TCRdb designates TRBD1, a call that cannot be tested without DNA. The CDR3 sequence is 16 residues long. Germline V gene lookup returns CDR1 MDHEN and CDR2 SYDVKM. CDR3: CASGELQGLGIMPQHF.

The V gene is TRBV7-2, the J gene TRBJ2-3; without DNA, the TCRdb call of TRBD1 cannot be checked. CDR1 is SGHTA, CDR2 FQGNSA, per germline. The CDR3 length is 14 residues. CDR3 protein: CASSFSPPPDTQYF.

The rearrangement links TRBV20-1 to TRBJ1-4; the TCRdb call, TRBD1, lacks DNA for checking. This CDR3 spans 13 amino acids. Germline V gene sequence: CDR1 DFQATT, CDR2 SNEGSKA (reference sequence). This CDR3 is CSAKDQGREKLFF.

The chain employs TRBV5-1 and TRBJ2-7; the TRBD2 assignment by TCRdb is unverifiable without DNA. The length of the CDR3 is 15 residues. Looked up from germline, CDR1 is SGHRS and CDR2 is YFSETQ. CDR3 sequence reads: CASSLDPSGPYEQYF.

The chain has TRBV19 and TRBJ2-2. This CDR3 region has 13 residues. Germline CDR1 and CDR2: LNHDA and SQIVND (reference sequence). The CDR3 spells CASRAANTGELFF.

The chain carries TRBV6-1 and TRBJ2-7. Germline CDR1 and CDR2: MNHNS and SASEGT. The CDR3 is 12 amino acids. The CDR3 spells CASSVPGYEQYF.

The V and J genes are TRBV5-1 and TRBJ2-5; the TCRdb D gene call, TRBD1, has no DNA to confirm it. CDR1 and CDR2 from the germline V gene are SGHRS and YFSETQ. The CDR3 has 14 amino acids. CDR3: CASSLRAGEETQYF.

The rearrangement joins TRBV2 to TRBJ1-6; the D call of TRBD1 rests on TCRdb alone, since no DNA is present to check it. The CDR3 sequence is 15 residues long. Per the germline V gene, CDR1 is SNHLY and CDR2 is FYNNEI. The CDR3 spells CASRQAGSNNSPLHF. Full variable domain (missing parts from reference TRBV2 and TRBJ1-6): EPEVTQTPSHQVTQMGQEVILRCVPISNHLYFYWYRQILGQKVEFLVSFYNNEISEKSEIFDDQFSVERPDGSNFTLKIRSTKLEDSAMYFCASRQAGSNNSPLHFGNGTRLTVT.

V gene TRBV11-1 combines with J gene TRBJ1-4. The germline V gene encodes CDR1 SGHAT and CDR2 FQDESV (reference sequence). This CDR3 has 14 residues. The CDR3: CASSFAVENEKLFF.

J is TRBJ2-5 and V is TRBV5-1; checking the TCRdb D call of TRBD2 is not possible without DNA. CDR1 SGHRS and CDR2 YFSETQ come from the germline V gene. This CDR3 is 14 amino acids long. CDR3 protein: CASSPPSSTETQYF.

The gene calls are TRBV7-8 and TRBJ1-1; lacking DNA, the TRBD1 call made by TCRdb goes unchecked. Germline V lookup: CDR1 SGHVS, CDR2 FQNEAQ. This CDR3 contains 16 residues. The CDR3 sequence: CASSSGQGGLNTEAFF.

This chain connects TRBV5-1 to TRBJ2-1; the D call of TRBD1 rests on TCRdb alone, since no DNA is present to check it. Germline V gives CDR1 SGHRS, CDR2 YFSETQ. The CDR3 is 15 amino acids. CDR3 sequence reads: CASTPQGRDYNEQFF.